These 9 T cell receptor beta chains were sequenced from one sample in a study of molecular identifiers for immune sequencing clone quantification. MiXCR, run by TCRdb on the PCR reads, gives a single entry per CDR3 protein. The repertoire holds about 510,000 distinct CDR3 sequences, with about a fifth as singletons. The sequencing sample was made of naive CD8+ T cells from blood, with Jurkat cell RNA spiked in. Subset described: FACS-sorted CD8+CD4-CCR7+CD45RA+ naive T cells. These receptors were obtained from a human donor in good health. Some libraries in this study had Jurkat cell RNA spiked in.

This clonotype was recorded at least ten times. This chain uses TRBV5-5 with TRBJ1-5, with D unresolved. CDR1 and CDR2 (germline): SGHKS, YYEKEE (reference sequence). The V end lost 4 bases, the J end lost 3 bases, and 14 bases lay between the germline ends. The CDR3 sequence is 15 residues long. The chain's CDR3 is CASSLAGILNQPQHF. DNA of the CDR3: TGTGCCAGCAGCCTCGCCGGGATCCTCAATCAGCCCCAGCATTTT.

This clonotype was observed many times. CDR3 region: CASSLGGVIGGEQYF. CDR3 coding DNA: TGTGCCAGCAGCTTAGGGGGGGTCATTGGAGGGGAGCAGTACTTC. V usage is TRBV7-8 and J usage is TRBJ2-7; possibly TRBD2 for D (6 bases). Between the trimmed V and J ends, which lost 1 base and 7 bases, there was a span of 17 bases. Germline values: CDR1 SGHVS, CDR2 FQNEAQ. The CDR3 has 15 amino acids.

The chain employs TRBV7-9 and TRBJ2-2; tentatively, D is TRBD1 or TRBD2 (5 bases each). Germline V CDR1 and CDR2: SEHNR, FQNEAQ (reference sequence). The CDR3 extends over 14 amino acids. V dropped 1 base and J dropped 6 bases, with 9 bases sitting between them. The DNA for the CDR3 is TGTGCCAGCAGCTTAGTGAGGGGCTCCGGGGAGCTGTTTTTT. It yields the protein CASSLVRGSGELFF. Filled out from reference TRBV7-9 and TRBJ2-2, the complete variable domain reads DTGVSQNPRHKITKRGQNVTFRCDPISEHNRLYWYRQTLGQGPEFLTYFQNEAQLEKSRLLSDRFSAERPKGSFSTLEIQRTEQGDSAMYLCASSLVRGSGELFFGEGSRLTVL.

Comment on this clonotype: This may be a read error, as it is one base from a much larger clone. The chain links TRBV4-1 to TRBJ2-2, with 7 nucleotides matching TRBD2. CDR3 length: 16 amino acids. Germline V gives CDR1 MGHRA, CDR2 YSYEKL. CDR3 DNA sequence: TGCGCCAGCAGCCAAGAGTTTCCTAGCGGCTCCGGGGAGCTGGTTTTT. Translation: CASSQEFPSGSGELVF.

V is TRBV9 and J is TRBJ2-7; TRBD2 matches 9 bases. With 4 bases clipped from V and 4 bases from J, the junction kept 15 bases outside the gene matches. From germline, CDR1 is SGDLS and CDR2 YYNGEE. The CDR3 has 17 amino acids. CDR3 loop: CASSPTMQAGGYYEQYF. DNA for the CDR3: TGTGCCAGCAGCCCTACCATGCAAGCGGGAGGATATTACGAGCAGTACTTC.

This clonotype was seen only a few times. CDR3 bases: TGCGCCAGCAGGTCCGATGCGGGGGATCAGCCCCAGCATTTT. Residues: CASRSDAGDQPQHF. This chain joins TRBV23-1 and TRBJ1-5; TRBD1 is a possible D gene (5 bases). TRBV23-1 is treated as an ORF (open reading frame) with a function not yet certain. Between the trimmed V and J ends, which lost 6 bases and 5 bases, there was a span of 14 bases. The CDR3 spans 14 residues.

In its sample, this clonotype was seen many times. The genes are TRBV12-3 or TRBV12-4 and TRBJ2-3; 10 bases map to TRBD1. This CDR3 contains 16 residues. The V and J ends lost 4 bases and 6 bases, in that order; junction bases with no gene match: 10. CDR3 sequence: CASSSYGQGVVDTQYF. The CDR3 DNA sequence: TGTGCCAGCAGTTCCTACGGACAGGGGGTAGTGGATACGCAGTATTTT.

The chain recombines TRBV19 with TRBJ2-2; 9 bases are a match to TRBD1. The CDR3 runs 16 residues. J gave up 8 bases and V 1 base, and 8 bases lay outside the gene matches. CDR1 is LNHDA, CDR2 SQIVND, per germline (reference sequence). The CDR3 reads CASSIVRDRVRGELFF. For the CDR3, the DNA is TGTGCCAGTAGTATAGTCCGGGACAGGGTTCGAGGGGAGCTGTTTTTT.

This clonotype was counted between two and nine times. The rearrangement joins TRBV2 to TRBJ2-5, with 7 bases matching TRBD2. Germline CDR1 and CDR2: SNHLY and FYNNEI. The V gene end was trimmed by 3 bases and the J gene end by 5 bases; junction bases not matched to a gene: 15. There are 17 residues in the CDR3. CDR3 sequence (DNA): TGTGCCAGCAGTGACCTGCCCGGGACTACCTTGTGGGAGACCCAGTACTTC. Translating gives CASSDLPGTTLWETQYF.